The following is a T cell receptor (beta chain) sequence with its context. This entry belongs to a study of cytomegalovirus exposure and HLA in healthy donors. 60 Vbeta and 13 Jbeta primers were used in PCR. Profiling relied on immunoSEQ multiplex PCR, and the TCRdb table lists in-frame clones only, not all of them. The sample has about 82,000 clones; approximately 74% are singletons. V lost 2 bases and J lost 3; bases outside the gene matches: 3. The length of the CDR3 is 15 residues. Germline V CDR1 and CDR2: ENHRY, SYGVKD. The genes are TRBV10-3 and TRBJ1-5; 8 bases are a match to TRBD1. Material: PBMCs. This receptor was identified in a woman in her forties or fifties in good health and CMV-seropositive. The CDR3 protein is CAISEEDRVNQPQHF. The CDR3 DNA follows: TGTGCCATCAGTGAGGAGGACAGGGTCAATCAGCCCCAGCATTTT.